Shown below are 19 T cell receptor beta chains from a single sample sequenced in a study of OX40 agonist ivuxolimab in advanced cancers. Clones were read by immunoSEQ multiplex PCR, and TCRdb kept only the in-frame ones, dropping some. The sample has 70,000 to 95,000 clones; about 89% are singletons. The sample in question was CD4+ or CD8+ T cells sorted from blood, obtained in a trial of the OX40 agonist ivuxolimab. These receptors all come from an adult with an advanced solid tumor such as melanoma, head and neck, liver or kidney cancer.

The chain combines TRBV9 with TRBJ2-7; D perhaps matches TRBD2 (6 bases). Per the germline V gene, CDR1 is SGDLS and CDR2 is YYNGEE. Between the trimmed V and J ends, which lost 4 bases and 2 bases, there was a span of 16 bases. This CDR3 has 15 amino acids. The CDR3 DNA sequence: TGTGCCAGCAGCCCCCGCGTAGCGGAGGCCTACGAGCAGTACTTC. This translates into CASSPRVAEAYEQYF. The full variable domain, with the rest looked up from reference TRBV9 and TRBJ2-7, is DSGVTQTPKHLITATGQRVTLRCSPRSGDLSVYWYQQSLDQGLQFLIQYYNGEERAKGNILERFSAQQFPDLHSELNLSSLELGDSALYFCASSPRVAEAYEQYFGPGTRLTVT.

In this sample, this clone turned up once. Germline and junction disagree at one end, which may indicate a read error. The chain recombines TRBV19 with TRBJ1-3, with D unclear. The CDR3 extends over 12 amino acids. Germline values: CDR1 LNHDA, CDR2 SQIVND (reference sequence). CDR3 protein: CASGISGNTIYF. In nucleotides, the CDR3 is TGTGCCAGTGGTATCTCTGGAAACACCATATATTTT.

The chain is built from TRBV5-1 and TRBJ2-1, with 9 bases fitting TRBD2. Unmatched junction bases numbered 3, after V lost 5 bases and J lost 0 bases. Germline assignment: CDR1 SGHRS and CDR2 YFSETQ. The CDR3 is 15 residues long. The CDR3 sequence: CASRTSGASYNEQFF. DNA for the CDR3: TGCGCCAGCAGGACTAGCGGCGCCTCCTACAATGAGCAGTTCTTC.

V gene TRBV9 combines with J gene TRBJ2-7; D is uncertain. This CDR3 has 14 amino acids. The germline gives CDR1 SGDLS, CDR2 YYNGEE. V was cut by 0 bases and J by 7 bases, with 14 bases left in between. DNA of the CDR3: TGTGCCAGCAGCGTAGGACCTCCCCCACAAGAGCAGTACTTC. This translates into CASSVGPPPQEQYF.

This clone was recorded a few times. The rearrangement uses TRBV2 and TRBJ2-4; D ambiguous. V was cut by 3 bases and J by 9 bases, with 12 bases left in between. The germline gives CDR1 SNHLY, CDR2 FYNNEI. CDR3 length: 13 amino acids. The CDR3 bases are TGTGCCAGCAGTGAGACGCTATGGGGCATTCAGTACTTC. It encodes CASSETLWGIQYF. Full variable domain (rest looked up from reference TRBV2 and TRBJ2-4): EPEVTQTPSHQVTQMGQEVILRCVPISNHLYFYWYRQILGQKVEFLVSFYNNEISEKSEIFDDQFSVERPDGSNFTLKIRSTKLEDSAMYFCASSETLWGIQYFGAGTRLSVL.

The rearrangement links TRBV18 to TRBJ2-7; TRBD1 matches 7 bases. Trimming cost V 3 bases and J 0 bases; bases outside gene matches: 5. Germline CDR1 is KGHSH and CDR2 is LQKENI. The CDR3 length is 15 residues. The CDR3 coding sequence is TGTGCCAGCTCACCGTCACAGGGGACCTCCTACGAGCAGTACTTC. This sequence encodes CASSPSQGTSYEQYF.

The genes are TRBV2 and TRBJ2-5; 13 bases align to TRBD2. The CDR3 is 15 residues long. Germline V gene sequence: CDR1 SNHLY, CDR2 FYNNEI. After removal of 6 bases from V and 4 bases from J, the junction contained 5 bases not matched to a gene. DNA for the CDR3: TGTGCCAGCAGCTGGACTAGCGGGGGCGGAGAGACCCAGTACTTC. Its translation: CASSWTSGGGETQYF.

The rearrangement uses TRBV4-2 and TRBJ2-3; D not certain. CDR1 and CDR2 (germline): LGHNA, YNFKEQ. V gave up 0 bases and J gave up 4 bases, with 8 bases separating them. The CDR3 sequence is 14 residues long. CDR3 loop: CASSQDRTADTQYF. Here the CDR3 DNA reads TGTGCCAGCAGCCAAGATAGGACGGCAGATACGCAGTATTTT.

The CDR3 DNA follows: TGTGCCATCAGTGAGATTCTCCAACAAGAGACCCAGTACTTC. Amino acid sequence: CAISEILQQETQYF. This sequence joins TRBV10-3 and TRBJ2-5; the D is unclear. CDR3 length: 14 amino acids. CDR1 is ENHRY and CDR2 is SYGVKD in the germline V gene. Deletions cut 2 bases from V and 2 bases from J, with 9 bases between.

The chain employs TRBV21-1 and TRBJ2-7; the table names TRBD1, a call not compared with the DNA. TRBV21-1 is listed as a pseudogene. This CDR3 contains 12 residues. The CDR3 is CARDQGWCEQYF. The CDR3 coding sequence is TGTGCCAGGGACCAGGGATGGTGCGAGCAGTACTTC.

Comment on this clone: This same CDR3 is encoded by further DNA sequences in the sample. This CDR3 reads CASSLGSTDTQYF. DNA for the CDR3: TGTGCCAGCAGTCTCGGGAGCACAGATACGCAGTATTTT. This sequence joins TRBV28 and TRBJ2-3; no reliable D call. Germline CDR1 is MDHEN and CDR2 is SYDVKM. Between the trimmed V and J ends, which lost 5 bases and 0 bases, there was a span of 6 bases. This CDR3 is built from 13 residues.

V and J are TRBV7-8 and TRBJ2-1, with a weak D call TRBD2 (5 bases). Deletions cut 5 bases from V and 1 base from J, with 9 bases between. There are 14 residues in the CDR3. CDR1 and CDR2 (germline): SGHVS, FQNEAQ. The CDR3 nucleotides are TGTGCCAGCAGCGCTAGCCGGTCCTACAATGAGCAGTTCTTC. It is translated as CASSASRSYNEQFF.

The chain links TRBV13 to TRBJ2-3; D may be TRBD2 (6 bases). The germline V and J ends were trimmed by 1 base and 4 bases, with 21 bases remaining between them. This CDR3 spans 18 amino acids. Germline-derived CDR1 and CDR2 are PRHDT and FYEKMQ (reference sequence). The DNA of the CDR3 is TGTGCCAGCAGCTTAGCAGCCGGGACTCGGGTTTTGTCAGATACGCAGTATTTT. Its translation: CASSLAAGTRVLSDTQYF.

This chain links TRBV5-4 with TRBJ1-6, with 10 bases aligning to TRBD1. The CDR3 is made up of 14 amino acids. The germline CDR1 and CDR2 sequences are SGHNT and YYREEE (reference sequence). V shed 4 bases and J 6 bases; nucleotides not matched to a gene: 1. The CDR3 protein is CASSRDRGNSPLHF. CDR3 coding DNA: TGTGCCAGCAGCCGGGACAGGGGTAATTCACCCCTCCACTTT.

V usage is TRBV5-1 and J usage is TRBJ1-2; D might be TRBD1 (6 bases). Germline V gene lookup returns CDR1 SGHRS and CDR2 YFSETQ. Trimming stripped 0 bases from V and 0 bases from J, with 9 bases between. The CDR3 has 15 residues. The CDR3 region is CASSLEQGPNYGYTF. CDR3 coding DNA: TGCGCCAGCAGCTTGGAACAGGGCCCTAACTATGGCTACACCTTC.

The chain has TRBV4-3 and TRBJ2-7, with D unclear. V was shortened by 1 base and J by 6 bases, with 10 bases between the two germline ends. Germline CDR1 LGHNA, CDR2 YSLEER. This CDR3 spans 13 amino acids. The CDR3 coding sequence is TGCGCCAGCAGCCAAGGGGGTGAAGTCGAGCAGTACTTC. Protein: CASSQGGEVEQYF.

The rearrangement links TRBV30 to TRBJ1-1, with D possibly TRBD1 on 6 matching bases. CDR1 is GTSNPN, CDR2 SVGIG, per germline (reference sequence). CDR3 length: 16 residues. V was clipped by 1 base and J by 0 bases, with 15 bases between them. The CDR3 is CAWSAGHRDVNTEAFF. The DNA of the CDR3 is TGTGCCTGGAGTGCAGGCCACAGGGATGTGAACACTGAAGCTTTCTTT.

The chain is built from TRBV7-8 and TRBJ1-4, with 7 positions matching TRBD1. The CDR3 totals 14 residues. V shed 4 bases and J 4 bases; nucleotides not matched to a gene: 3. Germline lookup yields CDR1 SGHVS and CDR2 FQNEAQ. CDR3 sequence (DNA): TGTGCCAGCAGCTCGACAGGGAATAATGAAAAACTGTTTTTT. Amino acid sequence: CASSSTGNNEKLFF.

This clone came up a few times. V gene TRBV21-1 combines with J gene TRBJ1-6; the table's D call, TRBD1, has no DNA check behind it. TRBV21-1 is listed as a pseudogene. CDR3 size: 13 residues. CDR3 DNA sequence: TGTGCCAGCGTACTGGGGCGGAATTCACCCCTCCACTTT. This encodes CASVLGRNSPLHF.